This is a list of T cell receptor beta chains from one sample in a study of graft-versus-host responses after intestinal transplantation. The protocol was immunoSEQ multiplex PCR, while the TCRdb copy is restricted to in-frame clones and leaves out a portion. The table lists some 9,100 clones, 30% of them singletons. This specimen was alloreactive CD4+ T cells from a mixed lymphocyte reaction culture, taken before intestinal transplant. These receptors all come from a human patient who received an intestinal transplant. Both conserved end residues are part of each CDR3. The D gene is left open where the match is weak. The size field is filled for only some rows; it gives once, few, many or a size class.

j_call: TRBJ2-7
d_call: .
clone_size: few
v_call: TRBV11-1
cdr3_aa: CASSLAPGTRFEQYF
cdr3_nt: TGTGCCAGCAGCCTGGCCCCCGGGACCCGTTTTGAGCAGTACTTC

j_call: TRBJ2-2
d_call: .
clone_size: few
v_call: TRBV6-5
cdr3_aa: CASSYYRATGELFF
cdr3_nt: TGTGCCAGCAGTTACTACAGAGCCACCGGGGAGCTGTTTTTT

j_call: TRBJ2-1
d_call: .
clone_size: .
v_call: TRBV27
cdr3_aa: CASSSFPLPINEQFF
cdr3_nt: TGTGCCAGCAGTTCGTTCCCGCTCCCTATCAATGAGCAGTTCTTC

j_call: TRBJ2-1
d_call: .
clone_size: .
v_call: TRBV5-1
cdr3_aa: CASSWNRARGPYNEQFF
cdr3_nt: TGCGCCAGCAGCTGGAACAGGGCAAGGGGCCCCTACAATGAGCAGTTCTTC

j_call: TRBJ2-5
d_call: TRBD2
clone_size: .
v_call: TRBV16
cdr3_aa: CASSQSSIGRGETQYF
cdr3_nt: TGTGCCAGCAGCCAATCGTCGATCGGGAGGGGGGAGACCCAGTACTTC

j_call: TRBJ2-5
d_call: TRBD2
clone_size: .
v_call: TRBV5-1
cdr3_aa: CASAWPGTSGEETQYF
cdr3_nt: TGCGCCAGCGCTTGGCCCGGGACTAGCGGGGAAGAGACCCAGTACTTC

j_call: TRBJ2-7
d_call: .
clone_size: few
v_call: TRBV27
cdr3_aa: CASSLGWGTFYEQYF
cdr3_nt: TGTGCCAGCAGTCTAGGATGGGGGACTTTCTACGAGCAGTACTTC

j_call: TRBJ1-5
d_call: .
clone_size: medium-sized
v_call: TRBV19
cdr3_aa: CASSPWNQPQHF
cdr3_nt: TGTGCCAGTAGCCCGTGGAATCAGCCCCAGCATTTT

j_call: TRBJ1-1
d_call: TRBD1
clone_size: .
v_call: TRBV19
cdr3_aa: CASSILPTGMNTEAFF
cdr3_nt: TGTGCCAGTAGTATCCTCCCGACAGGGATGAACACTGAAGCTTTCTTT

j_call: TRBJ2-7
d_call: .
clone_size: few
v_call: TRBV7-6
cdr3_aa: CASSPSPRQAAYEQYF
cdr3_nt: TGTGCCAGCAGCCCTTCCCCGCGACAGGCGGCATACGAGCAGTACTTC

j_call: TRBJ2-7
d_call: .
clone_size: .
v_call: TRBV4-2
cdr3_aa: CASSQAYRLVGDEQYF
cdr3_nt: TGTGCCAGCAGCCAAGCTTATAGGCTCGTTGGGGACGAGCAGTACTTC

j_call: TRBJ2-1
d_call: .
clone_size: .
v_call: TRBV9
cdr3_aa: CASSPYRGKYNEQFF
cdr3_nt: TGTGCCAGCAGCCCTTATAGGGGGAAGTACAATGAGCAGTTCTTC

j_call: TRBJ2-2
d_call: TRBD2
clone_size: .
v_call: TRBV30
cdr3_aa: CAREREFTGELFF
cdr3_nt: TGTGCCCGCGAGCGGGAGTTCACCGGGGAGCTGTTTTTT

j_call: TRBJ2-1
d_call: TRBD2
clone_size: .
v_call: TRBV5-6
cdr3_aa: CASSLQGLAGGNEQFF
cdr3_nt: TGTGCCAGCAGCTTGCAGGGACTAGCGGGAGGAAATGAGCAGTTCTTC

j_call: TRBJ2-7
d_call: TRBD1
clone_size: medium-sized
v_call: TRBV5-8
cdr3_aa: CASSFRDRSYEQYF
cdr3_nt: TGTGCCAGCAGCTTCCGGGACAGGAGCTACGAGCAGTACTTC

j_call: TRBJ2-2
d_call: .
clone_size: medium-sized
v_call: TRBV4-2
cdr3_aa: CASSGNMRDLTGELFF
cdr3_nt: TGTGCCAGCAGCGGCAACATGCGGGATTTAACCGGGGAGCTGTTTTTT

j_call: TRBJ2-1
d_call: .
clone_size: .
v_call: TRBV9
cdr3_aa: CASSGFGVIDEQFF
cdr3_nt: TGTGCCAGCAGCGGATTTGGGGTGATCGATGAGCAGTTCTTC

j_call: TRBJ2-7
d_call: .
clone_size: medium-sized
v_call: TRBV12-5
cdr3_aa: CASAPPVAAYEQYF
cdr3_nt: TGTGCTAGTGCCCCCCCGGTGGCTGCCTACGAGCAGTACTTC

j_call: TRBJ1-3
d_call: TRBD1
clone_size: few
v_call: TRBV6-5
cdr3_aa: CASSQGGTGNTIYF
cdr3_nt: TGTGCCAGCAGTCAAGGGGGCACTGGAAACACCATATATTTT

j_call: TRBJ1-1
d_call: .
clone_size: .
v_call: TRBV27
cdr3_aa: CASSPSLGLGEAFF
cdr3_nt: TGTGCCAGCAGTCCCTCCCTCGGCCTCGGAGAAGCTTTCTTT

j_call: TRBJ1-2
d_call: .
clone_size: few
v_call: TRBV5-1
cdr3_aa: CASRGAGDYGYTF
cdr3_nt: TGCGCCAGCAGAGGGGCAGGGGATTATGGCTACACCTTC

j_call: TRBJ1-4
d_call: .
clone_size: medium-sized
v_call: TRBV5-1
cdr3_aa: CASSLTGVNEKLFF
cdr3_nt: TGCGCCAGCAGCTTGACTGGGGTTAATGAAAAACTGTTTTTT

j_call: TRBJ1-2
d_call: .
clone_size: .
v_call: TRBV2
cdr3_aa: CASIGPDYGYTF
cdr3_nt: TGTGCCAGCATCGGGCCGGACTATGGCTACACCTTC

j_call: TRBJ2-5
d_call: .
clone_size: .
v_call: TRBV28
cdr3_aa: CASSYPSGTQYF
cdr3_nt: TGTGCCAGCAGTTACCCTTCCGGCACCCAGTACTTC

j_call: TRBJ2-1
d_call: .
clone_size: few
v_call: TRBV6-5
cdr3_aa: CASSWGRINEQFF
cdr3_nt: TGTGCCAGCAGCTGGGGACGGATCAATGAGCAGTTCTTC

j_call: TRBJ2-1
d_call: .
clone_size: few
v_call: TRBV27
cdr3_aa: CASSLGLSYNEQFF
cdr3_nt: TGTGCCAGCAGTTTAGGGTTGTCCTACAATGAGCAGTTCTTC

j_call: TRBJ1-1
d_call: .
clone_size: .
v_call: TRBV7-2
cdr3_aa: CASSHPRGPEAFF
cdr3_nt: TGTGCCAGCAGCCATCCCAGGGGCCCTGAAGCTTTCTTT

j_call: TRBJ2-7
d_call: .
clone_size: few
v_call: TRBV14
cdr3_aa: CASSLNDGYYEQYF
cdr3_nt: TGTGCCAGCAGCCTGAATGACGGCTACTACGAGCAGTACTTC

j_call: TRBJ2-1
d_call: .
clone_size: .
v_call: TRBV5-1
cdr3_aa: CASSLVPNEQFF
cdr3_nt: TGCGCCAGCAGCTTGGTTCCGAATGAGCAGTTCTTC

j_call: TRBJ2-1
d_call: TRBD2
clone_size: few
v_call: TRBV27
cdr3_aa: CASIPWREGSSYNEQFF
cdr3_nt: TGTGCCAGCATCCCTTGGCGGGAGGGCTCCTCCTACAATGAGCAGTTCTTC

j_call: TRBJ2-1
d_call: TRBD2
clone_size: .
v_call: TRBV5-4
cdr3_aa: CASSWTGGEQFF
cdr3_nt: TGTGCCAGCAGCTGGACGGGAGGCGAGCAGTTCTTC

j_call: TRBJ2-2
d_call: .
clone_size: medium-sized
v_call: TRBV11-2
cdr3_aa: CASSLSFGYTGELFF
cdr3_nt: TGTGCCAGCAGCTTATCCTTCGGGTACACCGGGGAGCTGTTTTTT

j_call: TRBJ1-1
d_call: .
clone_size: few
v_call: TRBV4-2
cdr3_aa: CASSQSENTEAFF
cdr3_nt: TGTGCCAGCAGCCAATCGGAAAACACTGAAGCTTTCTTT

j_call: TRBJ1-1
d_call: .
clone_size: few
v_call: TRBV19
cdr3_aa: CASSMGQNTEAFF
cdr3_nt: TGTGCCAGTAGTATGGGACAGAACACTGAAGCTTTCTTT

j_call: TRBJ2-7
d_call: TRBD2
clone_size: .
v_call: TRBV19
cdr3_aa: CASSFSGSYEQYF
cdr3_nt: TGTGCCAGTAGTTTTAGCGGGAGCTACGAGCAGTACTTC

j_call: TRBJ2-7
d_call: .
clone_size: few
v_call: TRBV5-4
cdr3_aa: CASSPEVGDSYEQYF
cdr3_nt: TGTGCCAGCAGCCCCGAGGTGGGAGACTCCTACGAGCAGTACTTC